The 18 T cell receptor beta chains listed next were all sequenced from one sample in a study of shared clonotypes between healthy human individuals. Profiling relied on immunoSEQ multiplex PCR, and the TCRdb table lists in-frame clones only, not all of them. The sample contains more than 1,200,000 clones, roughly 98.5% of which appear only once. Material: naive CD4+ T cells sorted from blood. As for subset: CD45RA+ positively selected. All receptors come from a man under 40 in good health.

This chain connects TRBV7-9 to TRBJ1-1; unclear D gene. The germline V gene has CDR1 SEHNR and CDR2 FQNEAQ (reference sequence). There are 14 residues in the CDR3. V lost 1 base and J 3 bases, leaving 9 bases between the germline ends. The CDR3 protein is CASSLEGRDTEAFF. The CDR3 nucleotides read TGTGCCAGCAGCTTAGAAGGGAGGGACACTGAAGCTTTCTTT. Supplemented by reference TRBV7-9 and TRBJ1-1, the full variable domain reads DTGVSQNPRHKITKRGQNVTFRCDPISEHNRLYWYRQTLGQGPEFLTYFQNEAQLEKSRLLSDRFSAERPKGSFSTLEIQRTEQGDSAMYLCASSLEGRDTEAFFGQGTRLTVV.

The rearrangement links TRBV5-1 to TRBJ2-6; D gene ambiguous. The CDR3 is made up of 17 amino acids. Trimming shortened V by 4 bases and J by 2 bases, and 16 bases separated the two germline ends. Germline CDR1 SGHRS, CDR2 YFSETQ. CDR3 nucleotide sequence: TGCGCCAGCAGCCTTGGGTACGGGTCGACTGGGGCCAACGTCCTGACTTTC. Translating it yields CASSLGYGSTGANVLTF.

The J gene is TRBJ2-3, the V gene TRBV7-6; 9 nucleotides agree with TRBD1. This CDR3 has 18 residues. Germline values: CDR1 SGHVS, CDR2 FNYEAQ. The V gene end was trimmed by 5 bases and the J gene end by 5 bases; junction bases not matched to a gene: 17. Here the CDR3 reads CASSPRGLRDRAIDTQYF. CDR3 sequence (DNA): TGTGCCAGCAGCCCCAGGGGACTCCGGGACAGGGCTATAGATACGCAGTATTTT.

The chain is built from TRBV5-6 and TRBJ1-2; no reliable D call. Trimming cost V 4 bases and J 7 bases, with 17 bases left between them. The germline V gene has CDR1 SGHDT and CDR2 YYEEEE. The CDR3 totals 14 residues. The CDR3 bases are TGTGCCAGCAGCCGGGTGCTACTACGCCCTGGCTACACCTTC. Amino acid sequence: CASSRVLLRPGYTF.

CDR3 nucleotides: TGTGCCAGCAGTGGGGACTCTCACACTGAAGCTTTCTTT. Translation gives CASSGDSHTEAFF. This chain uses TRBV6-5 with TRBJ1-1; the D gene is possibly TRBD1 (5 bases). The CDR3 covers 13 residues. V was pared by 5 bases and J by 3 bases, with 10 bases between. Per germline, CDR1 MNHEY and CDR2 SVGAGI.

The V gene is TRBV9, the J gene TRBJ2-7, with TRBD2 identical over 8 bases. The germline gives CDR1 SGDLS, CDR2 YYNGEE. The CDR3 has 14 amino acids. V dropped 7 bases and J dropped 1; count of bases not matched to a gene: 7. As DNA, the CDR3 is TGTGCCAGCTCCAATAGCGGGAATTCCTACGAGCAGTACTTC. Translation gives CASSNSGNSYEQYF.

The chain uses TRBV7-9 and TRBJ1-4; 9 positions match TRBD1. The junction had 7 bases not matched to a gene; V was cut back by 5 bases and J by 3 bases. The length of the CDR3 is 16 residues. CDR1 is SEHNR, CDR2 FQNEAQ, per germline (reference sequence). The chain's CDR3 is CASSPGQGSANEKLFF. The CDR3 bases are TGTGCCAGCAGCCCGGGACAGGGATCGGCTAATGAAAAACTGTTTTTT.

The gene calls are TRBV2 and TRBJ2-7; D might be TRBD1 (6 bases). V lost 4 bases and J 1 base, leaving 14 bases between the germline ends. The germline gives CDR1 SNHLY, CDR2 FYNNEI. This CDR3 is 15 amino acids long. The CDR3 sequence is CASSAPRGQSYEQYF. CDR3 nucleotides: TGTGCCAGCAGTGCACCAAGGGGACAATCCTACGAGCAGTACTTC.

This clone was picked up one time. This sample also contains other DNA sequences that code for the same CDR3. The CDR3 nucleotides read TGTGCCAGCAGTTACCGGGACAGTACAGATACGCAGTATTTT. It encodes CASSYRDSTDTQYF. The chain has TRBV6-6 and TRBJ2-3; TRBD1 matches 7 bases. The germline V gene encodes CDR1 MNHNY and CDR2 SVGAGI (reference sequence). This CDR3 has 14 residues. Trimming cost V 2 bases and J 3 bases; bases outside gene matches: 2.

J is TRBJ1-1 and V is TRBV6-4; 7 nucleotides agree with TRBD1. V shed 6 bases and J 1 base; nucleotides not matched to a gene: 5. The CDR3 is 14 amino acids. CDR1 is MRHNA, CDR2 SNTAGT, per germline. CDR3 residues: CASRVGTENTEAFF. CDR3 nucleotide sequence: TGTGCCAGCAGAGTTGGGACAGAGAACACTGAAGCTTTCTTT.

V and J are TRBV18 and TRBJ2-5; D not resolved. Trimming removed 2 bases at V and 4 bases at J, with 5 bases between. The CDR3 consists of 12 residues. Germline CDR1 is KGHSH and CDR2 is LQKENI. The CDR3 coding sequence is TGTGCCAGCTCACCAGCCTCAGAGACCCAGTACTTC. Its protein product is CASSPASETQYF.

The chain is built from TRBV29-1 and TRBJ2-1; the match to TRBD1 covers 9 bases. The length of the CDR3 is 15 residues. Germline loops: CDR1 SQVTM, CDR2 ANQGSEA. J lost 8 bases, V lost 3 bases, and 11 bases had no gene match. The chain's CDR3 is CSVDRTGVGHDEQFF. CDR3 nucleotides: TGCAGCGTTGATCGGACAGGGGTGGGGCACGATGAGCAGTTCTTC.

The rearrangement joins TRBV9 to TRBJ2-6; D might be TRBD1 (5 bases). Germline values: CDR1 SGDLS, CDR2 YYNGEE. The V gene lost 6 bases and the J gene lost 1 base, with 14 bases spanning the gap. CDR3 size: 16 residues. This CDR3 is CASNRQPASGANVLTF. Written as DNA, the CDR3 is TGTGCCAGCAACCGACAGCCGGCATCTGGGGCCAACGTCCTGACTTTC.

CDR3 sequence: CASNWDAHNEQFF. In DNA, the CDR3 is TGCGCCAGCAATTGGGACGCGCACAATGAGCAGTTCTTC. The chain combines TRBV5-1 with TRBJ2-1; D possibly uses TRBD1 or TRBD2 (5 bases each). The germline V gene encodes CDR1 SGHRS and CDR2 YFSETQ. V was trimmed by 6 bases and J by 5 bases, leaving 12 bases between them. The CDR3 is 13 amino acids. Drawing the rest from reference TRBV5-1 and TRBJ2-1, the complete variable domain is KAGVTQTPRYLIKTRGQQVTLSCSPISGHRSVSWYQQTPGQGLQFLFEYFSETQRNKGNFPGRFSGRQFSNSRSEMNVSTLELGDSALYLCASNWDAHNEQFFGPGTRLTVL.

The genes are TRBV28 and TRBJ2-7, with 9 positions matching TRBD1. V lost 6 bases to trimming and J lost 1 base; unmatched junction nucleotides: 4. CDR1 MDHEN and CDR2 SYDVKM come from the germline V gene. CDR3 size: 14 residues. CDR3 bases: TGTGCCAGCAGGGACAGGGGCCCGTCCTACGAGCAGTACTTC. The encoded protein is CASRDRGPSYEQYF.

The CDR3 loop is CASSHYTGEAFF. CDR3 sequence (DNA): TGTGCCAGCAGTCACTACACGGGTGAAGCTTTCTTT. The rearrangement joins TRBV6-5 to TRBJ1-1; no definite D call. V was pared by 5 bases and J by 7 bases, with 11 bases between. The CDR3 is 12 residues long. Germline CDR1 MNHEY, CDR2 SVGAGI.

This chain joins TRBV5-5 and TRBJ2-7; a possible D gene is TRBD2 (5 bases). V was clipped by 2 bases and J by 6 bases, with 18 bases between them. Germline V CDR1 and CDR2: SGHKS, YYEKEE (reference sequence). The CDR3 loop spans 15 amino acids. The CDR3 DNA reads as TGTGCCAGCAGCTTCCAACTAGGGCCCCCCCCCGAGCAGTACTTC. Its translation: CASSFQLGPPPEQYF.

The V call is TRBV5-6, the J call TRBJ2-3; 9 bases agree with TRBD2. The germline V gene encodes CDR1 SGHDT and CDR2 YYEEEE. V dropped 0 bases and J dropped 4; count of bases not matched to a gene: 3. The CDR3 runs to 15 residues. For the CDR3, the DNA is TGTGCCAGCAGCTTGGTTAGCGGGAGTGCAGATACGCAGTATTTT. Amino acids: CASSLVSGSADTQYF.